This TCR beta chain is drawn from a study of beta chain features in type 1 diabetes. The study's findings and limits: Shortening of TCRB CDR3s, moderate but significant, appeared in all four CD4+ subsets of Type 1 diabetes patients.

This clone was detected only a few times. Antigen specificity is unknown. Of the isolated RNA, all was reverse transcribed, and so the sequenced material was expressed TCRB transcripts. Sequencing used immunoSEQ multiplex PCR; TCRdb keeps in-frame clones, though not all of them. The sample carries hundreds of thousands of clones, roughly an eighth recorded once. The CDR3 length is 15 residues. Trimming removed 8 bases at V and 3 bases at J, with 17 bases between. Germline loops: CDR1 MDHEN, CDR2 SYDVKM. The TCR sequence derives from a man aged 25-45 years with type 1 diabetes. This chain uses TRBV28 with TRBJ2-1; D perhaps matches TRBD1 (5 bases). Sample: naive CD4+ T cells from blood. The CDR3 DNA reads TGTGCCAGCCTAGACCGGGCCCAGGGCTACAATGAGCAGTTCTTC. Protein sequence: CASLDRAQGYNEQFF.